These 18 T cell receptor beta chains were sequenced from one sample in a study of shared clonotypes between healthy human individuals. This table comes from immunoSEQ multiplex PCR, and its TCRdb copy is limited to in-frame clones, with some not included. The sample has approximately 2,000,000 clones, under 95% seen once; the top ten hold roughly 0.34%. The sequenced sample was naive CD4+ T cells from PBMCs. Specified subset: CD45RA+ positively selected. These receptors came from a man between 18 and 29 years old in good health. Some clones in this sample may be carry-over from other donors' samples.

This chain connects TRBV6-1 to TRBJ1-2; TRBD1 matches at 7 bases. Per the germline V gene, CDR1 is MNHNS and CDR2 is SASEGT. CDR3 length equals 15 residues. V dropped 5 bases and J dropped 3; count of bases not matched to a gene: 9. CDR3 sequence reads: CASSSQGGQDYGYTF. CDR3 bases: TGTGCCAGCAGTTCTCAGGGGGGTCAGGACTATGGCTACACCTTC.

The CDR3 nucleotides are TGTGCCAGCAGCTCCTTACCATTTTCCTACGAGCAGTACTTC. Translating it yields CASSSLPFSYEQYF. The chain carries TRBV5-4 and TRBJ2-7; D call uncertain. The CDR3 runs to 14 residues. The germline V and J ends were trimmed by 3 bases and 1 base, with 11 bases remaining between them. The germline V gene has CDR1 SGHNT and CDR2 YYREEE (reference sequence).

This rearrangement joins TRBV5-3 to TRBJ1-5; the D is unclear. TRBV5-3 is reported as an ORF; its role is uncertain. Trimming cost V 4 bases and J 1 base, with 12 bases left between them. This CDR3 comprises 15 residues. The CDR3 nucleotides read TGTGCCAGAAGCCCTGTTGGTTACAGCAATCAGCCCCAGCATTTT. Its protein is CARSPVGYSNQPQHF.

The V call is TRBV7-2, the J call TRBJ2-1, with TRBD2 identical over 8 bases. J was trimmed by 8 bases and V by 5 bases; bases with no gene match: 8. CDR1 is SGHTA and CDR2 is FQGNSA in the germline V gene. CDR3 size: 14 residues. The CDR3, as DNA: TGTGCCAGCAGCCTTATACGAGCGGGAGATGAGCAGTTCTTC. As protein: CASSLIRAGDEQFF.

With respect to this clone: The same CDR3 also results from other DNA sequences found in this sample. V usage is TRBV5-1 and J usage is TRBJ2-3; 11 nucleotides align to TRBD2. CDR1 is SGHRS, CDR2 YFSETQ, per germline. V shed 0 bases, J shed 3 bases, and the junction held 3 bases outside the gene matches. The CDR3 has 16 residues. The CDR3 region has the DNA TGCGCCAGCAGCTTGGGACTAGCGGGACCTACAGATACGCAGTATTTT. Translating it yields CASSLGLAGPTDTQYF. Based on the CDR3 plus reference TRBV5-1 and TRBJ2-3, the full variable domain is KAGVTQTPRYLIKTRGQQVTLSCSPISGHRSVSWYQQTPGQGLQFLFEYFSETQRNKGNFPGRFSGRQFSNSRSEMNVSTLELGDSALYLCASSLGLAGPTDTQYFGPGTRLTVL.

Concerning this clone itself: Germline and junction disagree at one end, which may indicate a read error. This rearrangement joins TRBV28 to TRBJ1-2, with a weak D call TRBD1 (5 bases). Per germline, CDR1 MDHEN and CDR2 SYDVKM. This CDR3 contains 12 residues. CDR3 loop: CASSLSGTRPYF. The CDR3 nucleotides read TGTGCCAGCAGTTTATCCGGGACTCGACCATACTTC.

The chain has TRBV4-2 and TRBJ1-1, with D perhaps matching TRBD1 (5 bases). V was trimmed by 1 base and J by 0 bases, leaving 18 bases between them. Germline V gene lookup returns CDR1 LGHNA and CDR2 YNFKEQ. The CDR3 extends over 18 amino acids. This CDR3 is CASSQVLGTGLLNTEAFF. CDR3 coding DNA: TGTGCCAGCAGCCAAGTCTTAGGAACGGGACTCCTGAACACTGAAGCTTTCTTT.

This clone showed up just once. The chain couples TRBV28 to TRBJ2-1; 12 bases are a match to TRBD1. The CDR3 has 16 amino acids. The V gene's germline CDR1 is MDHEN and CDR2 SYDVKM. J gave up 7 bases and V 5 bases, and 9 bases lay outside the gene matches. The CDR3 spells CASSPAGQGAGNEQFF. The CDR3 DNA sequence: TGTGCCAGCAGTCCTGCGGGACAGGGGGCGGGGAATGAGCAGTTCTTC.

This chain links TRBV5-1 with TRBJ2-7; D gene unclear. CDR1 is SGHRS, CDR2 YFSETQ, per germline. Trimming left V 4 bases short and J 7 bases short, with 9 bases between. This CDR3 has 11 amino acids. The CDR3 sequence: CASSGPSEQYF. The CDR3 DNA is TGCGCCAGCAGCGGGCCGAGTGAGCAGTACTTC.

The chain combines TRBV25-1 with TRBJ2-4, with D perhaps being TRBD1 or TRBD2 (5 bases each). The CDR3 spans 13 residues. Trimming took 4 bases from V and 6 from J, leaving 10 bases between them. Germline CDR1 MGHDK, CDR2 SYGVNS. The CDR3 loop is CASSAYGGNIQYF. CDR3 bases: TGTGCCAGCAGTGCTTATGGGGGAAACATTCAGTACTTC. The whole variable domain, filled in from reference TRBV25-1 and TRBJ2-4, reads EADIYQTPRYLVIGTGKKITLECSQTMGHDKMYWYQQDPGMELHLIHYSYGVNSTEKGDLSSESTVSRIRTEHFPLTLESARPSHTSQYLCASSAYGGNIQYFGAGTRLSVL.

The CDR3 region is CASSLGLADTDTQYF. The CDR3 bases are TGTGCCAGCAGTTTAGGTCTAGCGGACACAGATACGCAGTATTTT. The chain recombines TRBV27 with TRBJ2-3; 7 bases align to TRBD2. The CDR3 is 15 amino acids. CDR1 MNHEY and CDR2 SMNVEV come from the germline V gene (reference sequence). Trimming removed 2 bases from V and 2 bases from J; junction bases left unmatched: 4.

In the case of this clone: One junction end disagrees with the germline gene, perhaps due to a read error. V gene TRBV15 combines with J gene TRBJ1-6, with a weak D call TRBD1 (6 bases). The CDR3 spans 10 residues. Germline V lookup: CDR1 LNHNV, CDR2 YYDKDF (reference sequence). The chain's CDR3 is CAARGPPLHF. In nucleotides, the CDR3 is TGTGCCGCCAGGGGCCCCCCCCTCCACTTT.

The chain employs TRBV28 and TRBJ1-4; TRBD1 agrees at 9 bases. CDR1 MDHEN and CDR2 SYDVKM come from the germline V gene. V shed 5 bases and J 8 bases; nucleotides not matched to a gene: 9. CDR3 length: 15 residues. The CDR3 is CASSVRGQGNEKLFF. The DNA of the CDR3 is TGTGCCAGCAGTGTAAGGGGACAGGGAAACGAAAAACTGTTTTTT.

As regards this clone: Distinct nucleotide sequences in the sample also encode this CDR3. The chain has TRBV18 and TRBJ1-1, with a weak D call TRBD1 (5 bases). Germline V lookup: CDR1 KGHSH, CDR2 LQKENI. CDR3 size: 14 residues. The germline V and J ends were trimmed by 3 bases and 7 bases, with 15 bases remaining between them. CDR3 residues: CASSPRRGTGEAFF. CDR3 coding DNA: TGTGCCAGCTCACCTAGAAGAGGGACTGGTGAAGCTTTCTTT.

This clone was recorded once. The chain couples TRBV5-1 to TRBJ2-7, with D possibly TRBD2 on 6 matching bases. Per the germline V gene, CDR1 is SGHRS and CDR2 is YFSETQ. The CDR3 is made up of 14 amino acids. Trimming took off 2 bases at V and 3 bases at J, with 12 bases between the two ends. CDR3 in amino acids: CASSFQAGLYEQYF. The CDR3 region has the DNA TGCGCCAGCAGCTTTCAAGCGGGCCTCTACGAGCAGTACTTC.

This clone came up a few times. CDR3: CASSLGRLAGDEQYF. The CDR3 coding sequence is TGCGCCAGCAGCTTGGGGCGACTAGCGGGAGACGAGCAGTACTTC. This chain uses TRBV5-1 with TRBJ2-7, with 12 bases lining up with TRBD2. This CDR3 comprises 15 residues. The J segment lost 5 bases and the V segment lost 0 bases, leaving 3 bases of the junction unmatched. The germline V gene has CDR1 SGHRS and CDR2 YFSETQ.

The chain couples TRBV18 to TRBJ2-1, with D tentatively TRBD1 (5 bases). V shed 2 bases and J shed 5 bases, with 19 bases lying between them. The CDR3 contains 17 residues. Germline V CDR1 and CDR2: KGHSH, LQKENI. In nucleotides, the CDR3 is TGTGCCAGCTCACCAGTGGGGCTGTCGTTGGTGAACAATGAGCAGTTCTTC. As protein: CASSPVGLSLVNNEQFF.

The chain links TRBV7-9 to TRBJ1-4; 10 positions match TRBD1. Germline CDR1 and CDR2: SEHNR and FQNEAQ (reference sequence). V dropped 5 bases and J dropped 3; count of bases not matched to a gene: 6. The CDR3 is made up of 16 amino acids. The CDR3: CASSRDRGFPNEKLFF. CDR3 sequence (DNA): TGTGCCAGCAGCCGGGACAGGGGTTTTCCTAATGAAAAACTGTTTTTT.